The following is a T cell receptor (beta chain) sequence with its context. What it binds is not known. Nominal health characterized the donors when sampled, though unrecorded immune exposures were likely. PCR amplification relied on 60 Vbeta primers (plus 13 Jbeta primers). Profiling relied on immunoSEQ multiplex PCR, and the TCRdb table lists in-frame clones only, not all of them. Altogether approximately 150,000 clones are present, more than 80% being singletons, with the ten largest covering roughly 5%. This sample was taken from a study of cytomegalovirus exposure and HLA in healthy donors. Study results and caveats: Clonal expansion was found to be greater in HLA-associated TCR beta chains than in equally common others in a later analysis. Three chains linked to CMV were shown in vitro to be specific for CMV antigens. Because they were indistinguishable, some V segments, including TRBV6-2 and TRBV6-3, were excluded.

CDR3 length: 13 residues. Trimming pared 8 bases from V and 3 bases from J, leaving 14 bases between. The germline gives CDR1 MNHEY, CDR2 SMNVEV (reference sequence). Specimen: PBMCs. J is TRBJ2-7 and V is TRBV27, with a possible D match to TRBD2 (5 bases). The TCR was taken from a young woman in good health and CMV-seropositive. The CDR3 protein is CASRARARYEQYF. In DNA, the CDR3 is TGTGCCAGCCGTGCGCGGGCCCGCTACGAGCAGTACTTC.